A selection of T cell receptor beta chains follows, all from one sample in a study of T cell repertoires in cytomegalovirus infection. Their specific antigens are unknown. One entry per CDR3 protein, called by TCRdb with MiXCR from the reads. The data show hundreds of thousands of distinct CDR3 sequences, approximately 32% seen once. The sample consisted of cultured CD8+ T cells from PBMCs, taken from culture after CMV antigen stimulation. The receptor set was obtained from a human donor in good health (CMV status not recorded). Some clones in this sample may be carry-over from other donors' samples. Both conserved end residues are part of each CDR3. Fields, in order: J gene, D gene, clone size, V gene, CDR3 protein, CDR3 DNA. D genes are given only for firm matches. Where a row states a size, it is once, few, many or the class of an expanded clone; other rows omit it.

TRBJ1-2	TRBD1	many	TRBV6-1	CASSEALGQSDGYTF	TGTGCCAGCAGTGAAGCTTTGGGACAGTCGGATGGCTACACCTTC
TRBJ1-2	.	.	TRBV7-9	CASSSGTWGYTF	TGTGCCAGCAGCTCCGGGACGTGGGGCTACACCTTC
TRBJ1-1	TRBD1	few	TRBV27	CASSPRTGQAFF	TGTGCCAGCAGTCCGAGGACAGGGCAGGCTTTCTTT
TRBJ1-6	.	many	TRBV27	CASSLSSLTTTGFLHF	TGTGCCAGCAGTTTATCGTCACTTACAACGACAGGATTCCTCCACTTT
TRBJ2-7	.	.	TRBV24-1	CATSDLLGFRVYEQYF	TGTGCCACCAGTGATTTGCTTGGGTTCAGAGTCTACGAGCAGTACTTC
TRBJ1-1	TRBD1	many	TRBV27	CASSWDRGTEAFF	TGTGCCAGCAGCTGGGACAGAGGAACTGAAGCTTTCTTT
TRBJ1-6	.	.	TRBV27	CASSLSRGGQTQSSYNSPLHF	TGTGCCAGCAGTTTATCGCGGGGGGGCCAGACCCAGAGCTCCTATAATTCACCCCTCCACTTT
TRBJ1-1	.	.	TRBV20-1	CSARRQLEAFF	TGCAGTGCTAGAAGGCAGCTTGAAGCTTTCTTT
TRBJ1-1	.	many	TRBV12-3/TRBV12-4	CASSLRTVNTEAFF	TGTGCCAGCAGTTTAAGGACGGTGAACACTGAAGCTTTCTTT
TRBJ1-2	TRBD1	.	TRBV28	CASSTGTDNYGYTF	TGTGCCAGCAGCACCGGGACAGATAACTATGGCTACACCTTC
TRBJ2-3	.	few	TRBV5-1	CASSVEEGHPATQYF	TGCGCCAGCAGCGTGGAGGAGGGCCACCCCGCTACGCAGTATTTT
TRBJ1-1	.	.	TRBV29-1	CSVPRSGLGVNTEAFF	TGCAGCGTCCCCCGAAGTGGTTTAGGAGTGAACACTGAAGCTTTCTTT
TRBJ1-2	.	once	TRBV25-1	CASSVRLFDGYTF	TGTGCCAGCAGTGTCCGTCTCTTCGATGGCTACACCTTC
TRBJ2-1	.	few	TRBV27	CASSLGGWGDEQFF	TGTGCCAGCAGTTTAGGGGGATGGGGCGATGAGCAGTTCTTC
TRBJ1-1	.	few	TRBV7-6	CASRQTPNTEAFF	TGTGCCAGCAGACAGACCCCGAACACTGAAGCTTTCTTT
TRBJ1-5	.	.	TRBV4-1	CASSPDGTLLYQPQHF	TGCGCCAGCAGCCCCGATGGTACTTTGCTTTATCAGCCCCAGCATTTT
TRBJ1-4	.	many	TRBV7-6	CASSPRTATNEKLFF	TGTGCCAGCAGCCCAAGGACAGCAACTAATGAAAAACTGTTTTTT
TRBJ1-4	.	many	TRBV7-2	CASSPGPRINEKLFF	TGTGCCAGCAGCCCGGGACCCCGAATTAATGAAAAACTGTTTTTT
TRBJ2-2	TRBD1	few	TRBV11-2	CASSSDRDWPGELFF	TGTGCCAGCAGCTCGGACAGGGACTGGCCCGGGGAGCTGTTTTTT
TRBJ2-7	.	.	TRBV27	CASSLWGSSATYEQYF	TGTGCCAGCAGTTTATGGGGGTCTAGCGCTACCTACGAGCAGTACTTC
TRBJ1-2	.	.	TRBV6-8	CASSYWRDPGSGYTF	TGTGCCAGCAGTTACTGGCGGGACCCCGGGTCCGGCTACACCTTC
TRBJ2-1	.	.	TRBV24-1	CATSEGNNEQFF	TGTGCCACCAGTGAGGGGAACAATGAGCAGTTCTTC
TRBJ1-4	TRBD1	.	TRBV12-3/TRBV12-4	CASSSGQLEEKLFF	TGTGCCAGCAGTTCGGGACAGCTAGAAGAAAAACTGTTTTTT
TRBJ2-2	.	few	TRBV5-1	CASVMNGLANTGELFF	TGCGCCAGCGTCATGAATGGGCTCGCGAACACCGGGGAGCTGTTTTTT
TRBJ2-5	TRBD2	few	TRBV29-1	CSAAAGGGKQTQYF	TGCAGCGCCGCCGCGGGCGGGGGGAAGCAGACCCAGTACTTC
TRBJ1-3	TRBD1	.	TRBV27	CASSLGGPDRPGTTIYF	TGTGCCAGCAGTTTAGGGGGGCCGGACAGGCCGGGGACCACCATATATTTT
TRBJ2-4	.	.	TRBV5-1	CASSPYRETKNIQYF	TGCGCCAGCAGCCCATACAGGGAAACCAAAAACATTCAGTACTTC
TRBJ1-1	.	many	TRBV7-8	CASSPKMRITNTEAFF	TGTGCCAGCAGCCCCAAAATGAGGATCACAAACACTGAAGCTTTCTTT
TRBJ2-4	TRBD2	many	TRBV7-2	CASSRTSGGHKNIQYF	TGTGCCAGCAGCCGCACTAGCGGGGGGCACAAAAACATTCAGTACTTC
TRBJ2-3	.	.	TRBV6-1	CASSEGMGVDTQYF	TGTGCCAGCAGTGAAGGAATGGGAGTAGATACGCAGTATTTT
TRBJ1-1	.	.	TRBV19	CASSIVGRRFAEAFF	TGTGCCAGTAGTATAGTTGGGCGTCGGTTCGCTGAAGCTTTCTTT
TRBJ1-2	.	once	TRBV12-3/TRBV12-4	CASSSHPIGAGEGYTF	TGTGCCAGCAGTTCGCACCCCATTGGCGCAGGGGAAGGCTACACCTTC
TRBJ2-7	.	.	TRBV12-3/TRBV12-4	CASSPRLLADEQYF	TGTGCCAGCAGTCCCCGGCTCCTCGCCGACGAGCAGTACTTC
TRBJ1-6	.	.	TRBV10-2	CASKDVRAYNSPLHF	TGCGCCAGCAAGGATGTCAGGGCGTATAATTCACCCCTCCACTTT
TRBJ1-5	.	many	TRBV11-3	CGPVKGNQPQHF	TGTGGGCCAGTCAAGGGCAATCAGCCCCAGCATTTT
TRBJ2-7	.	.	TRBV5-1	CASSFGIIAYEQYF	TGCGCCAGCAGCTTCGGGATAATCGCCTACGAGCAGTACTTC
TRBJ2-7	TRBD1	.	TRBV5-1	CASSWTGTEDYEQYF	TGCGCCAGCAGCTGGACCGGGACAGAAGATTACGAGCAGTACTTC
TRBJ1-2	.	.	TRBV7-6	CASIPETGWGYGYTF	TGTGCCAGCATCCCGGAAACAGGGTGGGGGTATGGCTACACCTTC
TRBJ1-5	TRBD1	.	TRBV19	CASRDRGRGQPQHF	TGTGCCAGCCGGGACAGGGGGCGCGGTCAGCCCCAGCATTTT
TRBJ1-1	TRBD1	many	TRBV7-6	CASSQGQNPQSEAFF	TGTGCCAGCAGCCAGGGACAGAACCCTCAGTCTGAAGCTTTCTTT
TRBJ1-1	.	few	TRBV5-6	CASSFYRGEAFF	TGTGCCAGCAGCTTCTACAGAGGCGAAGCTTTCTTT
TRBJ1-5	.	.	TRBV20-1	CSARRDSNQPQHF	TGCAGTGCTAGAAGGGACAGCAATCAGCCCCAGCATTTT
TRBJ1-5	TRBD1	.	TRBV2	CASSAPWAGGSNQPQHF	TGTGCCAGCAGTGCCCCCTGGGCAGGGGGCAGCAATCAGCCCCAGCATTTT